These 27 T cell receptor beta chains were sequenced from one sample in a study of T-cell memory formation after mild COVID-19. From the 5' RACE reads, TCRdb called clonotypes with MiXCR, one entry per CDR3 protein. The top ten hold around 28% of the sample, which has about 110,000 distinct CDR3 sequences, about 17% seen once. The material sequenced was PBMCs or a T cell subset sorted from them (not recorded which). These TCRs come from an adult woman who had mild COVID-19 (a few samples of this study predate the infection). Cell type and time point are not known.

This clonotype was recorded a few times. J is TRBJ1-5 and V is TRBV15; possible D gene TRBD1, 5 bases. With 8 bases removed from V and 5 bases from J, the gap between germline ends came to 10 bases. Germline V gives CDR1 LNHNV, CDR2 YYDKDF (reference sequence). The CDR3 spans 12 residues. For the CDR3, the DNA is TGTGCCACCGGGGGTCTAGATCAGCCCCAGCATTTT. The encoded protein is CATGGLDQPQHF.

This clonotype was counted a few times. The chain carries TRBV10-3 and TRBJ2-3; 9 bases fit TRBD2. This CDR3 has 15 amino acids. The germline gives CDR1 ENHRY, CDR2 SYGVKD. V was clipped by 0 bases and J by 4 bases; unmatched bases: 2. In DNA, the CDR3 is TGTGCCATCAGTGAGTCAGAGCGGGGGGCAGATACGCAGTATTTT. Protein product: CAISESERGADTQYF.

This clonotype occurred once. CDR3 in amino acids: CASSLGIGANTEAFF. CDR3 nucleotides: TGCGCCAGCAGTCTCGGGATCGGGGCCAACACTGAAGCTTTCTTT. The chain combines TRBV4-3 with TRBJ1-1, with D tentatively TRBD1 (5 bases). Deletions cut 6 bases from V and 2 bases from J, with 16 bases between. The CDR3 is made up of 15 amino acids. Germline lookup yields CDR1 LGHNA and CDR2 YSLEER.

V is TRBV4-3 and J is TRBJ2-3, with a possible D match to TRBD2 (5 bases). V lost 3 bases, J lost 0 bases, and 13 bases lay in between. Germline CDR1 is LGHNA and CDR2 is YSLEER. This CDR3 is 16 amino acids long. The chain's CDR3 is CASSHSSGSSTDTQYF. The CDR3 nucleotides read TGCGCCAGCAGCCATTCCTCGGGGTCTAGCACAGATACGCAGTATTTT.

This clonotype was observed a handful of times. The CDR3 loop is CASSPNPGYNTEAFF. DNA for the CDR3: TGTGCCAGCAGCCCGAATCCCGGATACAACACTGAAGCTTTCTTT. This chain joins TRBV7-8 and TRBJ1-1; D gene ambiguous. V lost 5 bases and J lost 2, with 15 bases in between. The CDR3 contains 15 residues. The germline CDR1 and CDR2 sequences are SGHVS and FQNEAQ. Variable domain in full (rest from reference TRBV7-8 and TRBJ1-1): GAGVSQSPRYKVAKRGQDVALRCDPISGHVSLFWYQQALGQGPEFLTYFQNEAQLDKSGLPSDRFFAERPEGSVSTLKIQRTQQEDSAVYLCASSPNPGYNTEAFFGQGTRLTVV.

This clonotype was counted a few times. The chain combines TRBV19 with TRBJ2-7; D is uncertain. The CDR3 has 15 residues. Trimming left V 5 bases short and J 4 bases short, with 18 bases between. CDR1 and CDR2 (germline): LNHDA, SQIVND (reference sequence). The CDR3 spells CASSPDTLSMYEQYF. CDR3 nucleotides: TGTGCCAGTAGTCCTGACACCCTATCCATGTACGAGCAGTACTTC.

The sample holds many counts of this clonotype. The CDR3 DNA sequence: TGCGCCAGCAGCCAAGGATCGGGGGGGTACAATGAGCAGTTCTTC. Amino acid sequence: CASSQGSGGYNEQFF. The chain has TRBV4-1 and TRBJ2-1, with 8 positions matching TRBD2. The V gene end was trimmed by 1 base and the J gene end by 4 bases; junction bases not matched to a gene: 3. In germline, CDR1 is MGHRA, CDR2 YSYEKL. This CDR3 has 15 residues.

The chain joins TRBV12-3 or TRBV12-4 to TRBJ2-1; D call uncertain. V lost 4 bases and J 4 bases, leaving 8 bases between the germline ends. The CDR3 loop spans 13 amino acids. CDR3 residues: CASSSSPYNEQFF. CDR3 in DNA: TGTGCCAGCAGTTCCTCTCCATACAATGAGCAGTTCTTC.

This clonotype was seen a handful of times. The J gene is TRBJ1-4, the V gene TRBV5-1; TRBD1 aligns across 8 bases. CDR1 is SGHRS and CDR2 is YFSETQ in the germline V gene. V shed 3 bases and J 3 bases; nucleotides not matched to a gene: 4. CDR3 length: 15 residues. The CDR3 nucleotides are TGCGCCAGCAGCTACGGACAGGGCTCTAATGAAAAACTGTTTTTT. Translation gives CASSYGQGSNEKLFF.

The rearrangement links TRBV7-9 to TRBJ2-2; D is ambiguous. In germline, CDR1 is SEHNR, CDR2 FQNEAQ (reference sequence). This CDR3 has 13 residues. V lost 1 base and J 6 bases, leaving 6 bases between the germline ends. The CDR3: CASSLGSAGELFF. CDR3 DNA: TGTGCCAGCAGCTTAGGCTCCGCCGGGGAGCTGTTTTTT.

The chain carries TRBV6-2 or TRBV6-3 and TRBJ1-1, with TRBD1 matching over 9 bases. Per the germline V gene, CDR1 is MNHEY and CDR2 is SVGEGT. This CDR3 spans 17 amino acids. After removal of 4 bases from V and 8 bases from J, the junction contained 17 bases not matched to a gene. The DNA for the CDR3 is TGTGCCAGCAGTTCAGGCTTTTCCGGGACAGGGTTCACCGAAGCTTTCTTT. Protein sequence: CASSSGFSGTGFTEAFF.

This chain uses TRBV7-9 with TRBJ2-7; TRBD1 matches at 7 bases. V lost 5 bases to trimming and J lost 6 bases; unmatched junction nucleotides: 7. This CDR3 spans 13 amino acids. From germline, CDR1 is SEHNR and CDR2 FQNEAQ (reference sequence). The CDR3: CASSHRGPPEQYF. CDR3 sequence (DNA): TGTGCCAGCAGCCACAGGGGACCTCCCGAGCAGTACTTC.

The genes are TRBV12-3 or TRBV12-4 and TRBJ1-1; tentatively, D is TRBD1 (5 bases). CDR3 length: 13 amino acids. With 0 bases removed from V and 8 bases from J, the gap between germline ends came to 10 bases. Here the CDR3 reads CASSLAGGSEAFF. The CDR3 DNA reads as TGTGCCAGCAGTTTAGCGGGGGGATCGGAAGCTTTCTTT.

This clonotype was found a few times. The V gene is TRBV15, the J gene TRBJ2-1, with D unresolved. Germline V gene sequence: CDR1 LNHNV, CDR2 YYDKDF (reference sequence). The germline V and J ends were trimmed by 3 bases and 13 bases, with 16 bases remaining between them. The CDR3 extends over 13 amino acids. CDR3 in DNA: TGTGCCACCAGCAGTGTTTTAGCTCCTGGCCAGTTCTTC. It is translated as CATSSVLAPGQFF.

This clonotype turned up a few times. As DNA, the CDR3 is TGTGCCAGCAGTTACGGATCTTATAGCAATCAGCCCCAGCATTTT. Amino acid sequence: CASSYGSYSNQPQHF. The chain is built from TRBV6-6 and TRBJ1-5; D ambiguous. This CDR3 is built from 15 residues. V lost 2 bases and J 0 bases, leaving 8 bases between the germline ends. The germline V gene encodes CDR1 MNHNY and CDR2 SVGAGI (reference sequence).

The rearrangement links TRBV6-2 or TRBV6-3 to TRBJ2-7; no clear D. This CDR3 is 14 amino acids long. V shed 2 bases and J shed 3 bases, with 11 bases lying between them. Germline CDR1 is MNHEY and CDR2 is SVGEGT. The CDR3 sequence is CASSYKDGVYEQYF. The DNA for the CDR3 is TGTGCCAGCAGTTACAAGGATGGCGTCTACGAGCAGTACTTC.

The rearrangement joins TRBV4-3 to TRBJ1-1, with no clear D. The germline V gene encodes CDR1 LGHNA and CDR2 YSLEER. The CDR3 has 14 amino acids. The germline V and J ends were trimmed by 1 base and 4 bases, with 10 bases remaining between them. CDR3 in amino acids: CASSQGRMSTEAFF. The CDR3 nucleotides are TGCGCCAGCAGCCAAGGAAGGATGAGCACTGAAGCTTTCTTT.

This clonotype occurred a few times. The chain has TRBV14 and TRBJ1-6; D call uncertain. This CDR3 contains 14 residues. Deletions cut 1 base from V and 8 bases from J, with 9 bases between. Germline CDR1 reads SGHDN; CDR2 reads FVKESK. The CDR3 here is CASSQVAGDSPLHF. Written as DNA, the CDR3 is TGTGCCAGCAGCCAAGTTGCCGGGGATTCACCCCTCCACTTT.

This clonotype was observed a few times. The rearrangement uses TRBV7-6 and TRBJ2-2; D might be TRBD2 (5 bases). Per germline, CDR1 SGHVS and CDR2 FNYEAQ. The CDR3 is made up of 18 amino acids. V lost 1 base to trimming and J lost 6 bases, with 21 bases between them. DNA for the CDR3: TGTGCCAGCAGCTTAGAATTTGCAGGCTTCGGGGTTTCCGGGGAGCTGTTTTTT. Translated, it gives CASSLEFAGFGVSGELFF.

This clonotype was observed a few times. V usage is TRBV5-1 and J usage is TRBJ2-7, with D maybe TRBD1 (7 bases). The CDR3 runs to 16 residues. Trimming left V 3 bases short and J 2 bases short, with 18 bases between. Per germline, CDR1 SGHRS and CDR2 YFSETQ. The CDR3 coding sequence is TGCGCCAGCAGCTGGGTGGGCGGGACAGCTACCTACGAGCAGTACTTC. This translates into CASSWVGGTATYEQYF.

CDR3: CSATNLFSGGESSYNEQFF. The CDR3 DNA follows: TGCAGTGCTACAAACCTGTTTAGCGGGGGGGAAAGCTCCTACAATGAGCAGTTCTTC. The chain employs TRBV20-1 and TRBJ2-1, with 11 positions matching TRBD2. The trim removed 4 bases at V and 0 bases at J, leaving 14 bases unmatched. There are 19 residues in the CDR3. CDR1 and CDR2 (germline): DFQATT, SNEGSKA (reference sequence).

This clonotype occurred a few times. The chain is built from TRBV18 and TRBJ2-7; the match to TRBD1 covers 9 bases. Trimming removed 4 bases from V and 7 bases from J; junction bases left unmatched: 11. The CDR3 runs to 15 residues. Germline V gene data show CDR1 as KGHSH and CDR2 as LQKENI. The CDR3 DNA follows: TGTGCCAGCTCACACAAGGAAGGGACAGGGCGAGAGCAGTACTTC. Its translation is CASSHKEGTGREQYF.

In its sample, this clonotype was seen a few times. The rearrangement uses TRBV29-1 and TRBJ2-6, with 10 bases aligning to TRBD1. The J segment lost 0 bases and the V segment lost 6 bases, leaving 2 bases of the junction unmatched. The CDR3 is 15 amino acids. Per the germline V gene, CDR1 is SQVTM and CDR2 is ANQGSEA. The DNA of the CDR3 is TGCAGCGTAGGGGACAGGGGCTCTGGGGCCAACGTCCTGACTTTC. Protein sequence: CSVGDRGSGANVLTF.

This sequence joins TRBV9 and TRBJ2-1; D remains unclear. Germline loops: CDR1 SGDLS, CDR2 YYNGEE. Trimming pared 0 bases from V and 6 bases from J, leaving 16 bases between. The CDR3 has 16 residues. The CDR3 spells CASSVVGIPPPNEQFF. The CDR3 coding sequence is TGTGCCAGCAGCGTAGTGGGGATACCCCCCCCCAATGAGCAGTTCTTC.

V is TRBV14 and J is TRBJ2-1; 10 nucleotides line up with TRBD2. The CDR3 spans 15 residues. The junction had 11 bases not matched to a gene; V was cut back by 6 bases and J by 9 bases. Per germline, CDR1 SGHDN and CDR2 FVKESK. The CDR3 nucleotides read TGTGCCAGCAGGCGGGATAGCGGGAGGATGACTGAGCAGTTCTTC. Its translation is CASRRDSGRMTEQFF.

This clonotype was seen a few times. The V gene is TRBV11-3, the J gene TRBJ2-5; D tentatively reads TRBD1 or TRBD2 (7 bases each). The CDR3 covers 17 residues. CDR1 is SGHNT and CDR2 is YENEEA in the germline V gene. Trimming removed 3 bases from V and 0 bases from J, with 17 bases in between. The CDR3 DNA reads TGTGCCAGCAGCTTGGGGGGGACAGCGCTATACCAAGAGACCCAGTACTTC. This encodes CASSLGGTALYQETQYF.

Many counts were recorded for this clonotype. The chain couples TRBV5-1 to TRBJ2-7, with 8 bases fitting TRBD1. CDR3 length equals 14 residues. V was pared by 2 bases and J by 3 bases, with 4 bases of the junction left unmatched. Germline V gene sequence: CDR1 SGHRS, CDR2 YFSETQ. CDR3 DNA: TGCGCCAGCAGCTTCGGACAGGGAAGCTACGAGCAGTACTTC. It translates to CASSFGQGSYEQYF.